In this sample, the clone carrying this T cell receptor (beta chain) turned up many times. Antigen unknown. This sample is part of a study of neurological immune-mediated disorders. The cells used in sorted libraries, CD4+ or CD8+ T cells, numbered 1 million. Study results and limitations: No expanded-clone CDR3 amino acid sequence recurred across subjects, suggesting private TCR-beta repertoires. HTLV-1-associated myelopathy had the most TCR clonal expansion, while multiple sclerosis had the least, a level that fell below healthy controls.

The authors produced cDNA by 5'RACE using 10-nucleotide random UMIs. TCRdb fed the 5' RACE reads into MiXCR, producing one record per CDR3 protein. Here the sample spans under 35,000 distinct CDR3 sequences, roughly 25% being singletons. Specimen: CD4+ T cells from blood. This TCR was recovered from a man in his fifties with HTLV-1-associated myelopathy (HAM/TSP).

CDR3 DNA: TGCGCCAGCAGTTCAGACAGGGCATCGGGCTACACCTTC. Protein sequence: CASSSDRASGYTF. The chain has TRBV10-1 and TRBJ1-2, with TRBD1 matching over 7 bases. The germline CDR1 and CDR2 sequences are WNHNN and SYGVQD (reference sequence). CDR3 length: 13 residues. The V segment lost 5 bases and the J segment 8 bases; nucleotides outside the gene matches: 8.